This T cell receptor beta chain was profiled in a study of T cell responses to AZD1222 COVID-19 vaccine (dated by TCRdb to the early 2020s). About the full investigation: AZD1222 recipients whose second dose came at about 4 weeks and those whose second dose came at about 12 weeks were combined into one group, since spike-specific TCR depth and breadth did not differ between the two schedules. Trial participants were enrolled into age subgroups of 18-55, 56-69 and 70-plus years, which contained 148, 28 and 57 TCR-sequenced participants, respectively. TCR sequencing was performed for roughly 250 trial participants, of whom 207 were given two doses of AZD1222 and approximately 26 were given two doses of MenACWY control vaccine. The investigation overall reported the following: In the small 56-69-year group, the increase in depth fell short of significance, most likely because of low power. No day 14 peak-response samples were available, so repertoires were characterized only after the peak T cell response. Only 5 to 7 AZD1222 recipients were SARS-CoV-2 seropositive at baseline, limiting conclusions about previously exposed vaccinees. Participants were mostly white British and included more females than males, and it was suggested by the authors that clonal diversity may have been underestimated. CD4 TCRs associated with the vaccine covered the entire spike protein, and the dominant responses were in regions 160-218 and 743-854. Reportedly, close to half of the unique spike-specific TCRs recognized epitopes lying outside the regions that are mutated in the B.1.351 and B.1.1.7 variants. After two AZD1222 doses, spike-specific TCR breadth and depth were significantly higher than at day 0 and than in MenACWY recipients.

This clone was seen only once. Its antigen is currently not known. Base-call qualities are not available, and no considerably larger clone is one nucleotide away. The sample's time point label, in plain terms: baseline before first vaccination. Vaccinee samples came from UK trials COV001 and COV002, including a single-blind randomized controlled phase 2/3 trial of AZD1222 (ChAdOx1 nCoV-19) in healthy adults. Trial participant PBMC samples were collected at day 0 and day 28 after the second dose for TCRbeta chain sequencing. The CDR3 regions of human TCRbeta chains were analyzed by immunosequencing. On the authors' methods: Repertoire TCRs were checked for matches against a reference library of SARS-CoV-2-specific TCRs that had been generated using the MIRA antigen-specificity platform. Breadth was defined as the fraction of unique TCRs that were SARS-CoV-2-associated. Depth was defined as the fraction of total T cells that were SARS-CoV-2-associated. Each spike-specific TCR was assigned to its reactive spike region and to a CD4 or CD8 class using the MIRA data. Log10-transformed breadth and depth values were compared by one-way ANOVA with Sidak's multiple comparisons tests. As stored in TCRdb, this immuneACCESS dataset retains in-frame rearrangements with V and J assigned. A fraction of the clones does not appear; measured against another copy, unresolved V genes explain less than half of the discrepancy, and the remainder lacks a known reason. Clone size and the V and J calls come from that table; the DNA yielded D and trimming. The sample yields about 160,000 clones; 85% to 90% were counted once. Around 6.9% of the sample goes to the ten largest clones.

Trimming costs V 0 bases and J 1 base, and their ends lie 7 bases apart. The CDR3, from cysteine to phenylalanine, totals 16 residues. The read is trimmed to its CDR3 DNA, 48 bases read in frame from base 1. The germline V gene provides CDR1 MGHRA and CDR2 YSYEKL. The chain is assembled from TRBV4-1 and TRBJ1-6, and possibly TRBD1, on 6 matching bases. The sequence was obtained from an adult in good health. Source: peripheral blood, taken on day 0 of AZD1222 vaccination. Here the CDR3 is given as CASSQDRGSYNSPLHF. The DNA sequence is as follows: TGCGCCAGCAGCCAAGACAGGGGTTCCTATAATTCACCCCTCCACTTT.